The 32 T cell receptor beta chains reported below all come from one sample, sequenced in a study of T-cell reconstitution after alpha-beta-depleted transplantation in children. Preparation of the TCRbeta library involved a method that used unique molecular identifiers. TCRdb reprocessed the PCR reads with MiXCR, giving one entry per CDR3 protein. The sample yields 600,000 to 700,000 distinct CDR3 sequences, approximately 16% seen once. Sequencing was performed on PBMCs from the stem cell graft donor, taken from the stem cell graft. The origin of the receptors is a human donor who donated a stem cell graft to a child with acute myeloid leukemia.

The genes are TRBV20-1 and TRBJ2-1; 10 bases match TRBD2. Trimming took 3 bases from V and 9 from J; bases not matched to a gene: 8. The CDR3 loop spans 14 amino acids. Germline loops: CDR1 DFQATT, CDR2 SNEGSKA (reference sequence). CDR3 sequence reads: CSASSLAGRFEQFF. The CDR3 DNA sequence: TGCAGTGCTAGTTCACTAGCGGGGAGGTTTGAGCAGTTCTTC.

This clonotype was detected many times. The chain employs TRBV20-1 and TRBJ2-5, with TRBD2 matching over 13 bases. The CDR3 contains 15 residues. The J segment lost 0 bases and the V segment lost 5 bases, leaving 3 bases of the junction unmatched. Germline values: CDR1 DFQATT, CDR2 SNEGSKA (reference sequence). CDR3 sequence: CSAPTSGGYQETQYF. In DNA, the CDR3 is TGCAGTGCTCCGACTAGCGGGGGGTACCAAGAGACCCAGTACTTC.

In its sample, this clonotype was seen a few times. This sequence joins TRBV4-1 and TRBJ2-1; 7 bases map to TRBD1. Looked up from germline, CDR1 is MGHRA and CDR2 is YSYEKL. The V gene end was trimmed by 4 bases and the J gene end by 2 bases; junction bases not matched to a gene: 5. The CDR3 contains 15 residues. The CDR3 loop is CASSLLGTAYNEQFF. The CDR3 DNA sequence: TGCGCCAGCAGCCTCTTGGGGACAGCCTACAATGAGCAGTTCTTC.

In this sample, this clonotype turned up a few times. This chain links TRBV20-1 with TRBJ1-1, with TRBD1 matching 7 bases. The V segment lost 5 bases and the J segment 6 bases; nucleotides outside the gene matches: 9. The germline V gene has CDR1 DFQATT and CDR2 SNEGSKA (reference sequence). The CDR3 extends over 13 amino acids. The CDR3 DNA sequence: TGCAGTGCTCCGAACAGGGGTTGGGCTGAAGCTTTCTTT. Encoded protein: CSAPNRGWAEAFF.

The chain employs TRBV20-1 and TRBJ1-1; D may be TRBD1 (5 bases). The CDR3 is 15 amino acids. The V end lost 0 bases, the J end lost 1 base, and 12 bases lay between the germline ends. Germline values: CDR1 DFQATT, CDR2 SNEGSKA (reference sequence). The CDR3 DNA reads TGCAGTGCTAGAGATTTGGGGACGGCGAACACTGAAGCTTTCTTT. This sequence encodes CSARDLGTANTEAFF.

This clonotype was found a few times. The rearrangement joins TRBV5-1 to TRBJ2-2; tentative D call: TRBD1 (5 bases). Germline values: CDR1 SGHRS, CDR2 YFSETQ. V lost 2 bases, J lost 3 bases, and 8 bases lay in between. This CDR3 is built from 14 residues. CDR3 sequence (DNA): TGCGCCAGCAGCTTCGACAGTTACACCGGGGAGCTGTTTTTT. Translation gives CASSFDSYTGELFF.

The rearrangement links TRBV5-1 to TRBJ2-2; D gene uncertain. The CDR3 totals 15 residues. The germline V gene encodes CDR1 SGHRS and CDR2 YFSETQ. V gave up 0 bases and J gave up 4 bases, with 10 bases separating them. The CDR3 DNA reads TGCGCCAGCAGCTTGGGGGCCGCGAGCACCGGGGAGCTGTTTTTT. Encoded protein: CASSLGAASTGELFF.

This clonotype came up many times. This chain joins TRBV20-1 and TRBJ2-5; TRBD1 or TRBD2 may be the D gene (6 bases each). Germline V gene data show CDR1 as DFQATT and CDR2 as SNEGSKA (reference sequence). Deletions cut 0 bases from V and 1 base from J, with 12 bases between. This CDR3 region has 15 residues. CDR3 DNA: TGCAGTGCTAGAGAACCCCGGGGGCTCCAAGAGACCCAGTACTTC. Protein sequence: CSAREPRGLQETQYF.

This clonotype came up a few times. This rearrangement joins TRBV9 to TRBJ2-3, with 10 bases identical to TRBD2. The CDR3 is made up of 16 amino acids. The J segment lost 1 base and the V segment lost 0 bases, leaving 2 bases of the junction unmatched. In germline, CDR1 is SGDLS, CDR2 YYNGEE. The CDR3 DNA follows: TGTGCCAGCAGCGTAGTGAGCGGGGGGGGCACAGATACGCAGTATTTT. Translating gives CASSVVSGGGTDTQYF.

CDR3 in DNA: TGCGCCAGCAGCCCAACTTCCGTAGATACGCAGTATTTT. Residues: CASSPTSVDTQYF. The gene calls are TRBV4-3 and TRBJ2-3; D unclear. Trimming took off 4 bases at V and 5 bases at J, with 10 bases between the two ends. The CDR3 runs 13 residues. Germline V gene sequence: CDR1 LGHNA, CDR2 YSLEER.

This clonotype was detected ten times or more. This chain connects TRBV5-1 to TRBJ1-1; no clear D. The CDR3 is made up of 13 amino acids. V was trimmed by 5 bases and J by 1 base, leaving 9 bases between them. Germline-derived CDR1 and CDR2 are SGHRS and YFSETQ. The CDR3 nucleotides read TGCGCCAGCAGTACCCAGGCGAACACTGAAGCTTTCTTT. Translating gives CASSTQANTEAFF.

The chain links TRBV11-2 to TRBJ1-6, with D hard to call. Germline-derived CDR1 and CDR2 are SGHAT and FQNNGV. This CDR3 is 14 amino acids long. Trimming cost V 0 bases and J 10 bases, with 10 bases left between them. DNA of the CDR3: TGTGCCAGCAGCTTAGATCCGGGGAGCTCACCCCTCCACTTT. Protein sequence: CASSLDPGSSPLHF.

The rearrangement uses TRBV12-3 or TRBV12-4 and TRBJ2-1; D gene unclear. This CDR3 has 14 amino acids. Trimming shortened V by 7 bases and J by 3 bases, and 13 bases separated the two germline ends. The DNA of the CDR3 is TGTGCCAGCACCCACCTCAGCCGCTACAATGAGCAGTTCTTC. Amino acid sequence: CASTHLSRYNEQFF.

The chain uses TRBV4-1 and TRBJ2-2; TRBD2 matches 7 bases. The germline CDR1 and CDR2 sequences are MGHRA and YSYEKL. This CDR3 is built from 15 residues. V shed 8 bases and J 0 bases; nucleotides not matched to a gene: 6. The CDR3 protein is CASAHSGANTGELFF. The CDR3 DNA reads TGCGCCAGCGCCCACAGCGGGGCGAACACCGGGGAGCTGTTTTTT.

This clonotype was counted a few times. The chain couples TRBV27 to TRBJ2-2; D possibly corresponds to TRBD1 (5 bases). The CDR3 length is 15 residues. The V end was cut by 1 base, the J end by 6 bases, with 12 bases between. Looked up from germline, CDR1 is MNHEY and CDR2 is SMNVEV (reference sequence). The CDR3 coding sequence is TGTGCCAGCAGTTTATTGGCAGGGAATGCCGGGGAGCTGTTTTTT. Encoded protein: CASSLLAGNAGELFF.

This clonotype was counted between two and nine times. This chain links TRBV11-3 with TRBJ2-6; no clear D. The CDR3 extends over 15 amino acids. The V gene lost 5 bases and the J gene lost 1 base, with 9 bases spanning the gap. Germline loops: CDR1 SGHNT, CDR2 YENEEA. In DNA form, the CDR3 reads TGTGCCAGCAGCATTCGGGTTTCTGGGGCCAACGTCCTGACTTTC. Encoded protein: CASSIRVSGANVLTF.

This clonotype was seen more than once but under ten times. The chain uses TRBV13 and TRBJ2-1, with 10 bases lining up with TRBD2. Per the germline V gene, CDR1 is PRHDT and CDR2 is FYEKMQ (reference sequence). J was trimmed by 8 bases and V by 1 base; bases with no gene match: 5. CDR3 size: 15 residues. In DNA form, the CDR3 reads TGTGCCAGCAGCTTAGCAGCGGGGGGGGTGGATGAGCAGTTCTTC. It is translated as CASSLAAGGVDEQFF. Full variable domain (outside the CDR3, taken from reference TRBV13 and TRBJ2-1): AAGVIQSPRHLIKEKRETATLKCYPIPRHDTVYWYQQGPGQDPQFLISFYEKMQSDKGSIPDRFSAQQFSDYHSELNMSSLELGDSALYFCASSLAAGGVDEQFFGPGTRLTVL.

This clonotype has a count of ten or more. The CDR3 region has the DNA TGTGCCAGCAGTCCCGAGGGGCAAGCTTTCTTT. Translated, it gives CASSPEGQAFF. This chain connects TRBV12-3 or TRBV12-4 to TRBJ1-1; D is perhaps TRBD1 (5 bases). V dropped 5 bases and J dropped 9 bases, with 10 bases sitting between them. The CDR3 is made up of 11 amino acids.

This clonotype was seen repeatedly, ten times or more. The rearrangement links TRBV20-1 to TRBJ2-5, with TRBD2 matching 8 bases. CDR1 is DFQATT, CDR2 SNEGSKA, per germline (reference sequence). The CDR3 is made up of 12 amino acids. Trimming cost V 8 bases and J 4 bases; bases outside gene matches: 6. CDR3: CSPKRGGETQYF. CDR3 sequence (DNA): TGCAGTCCCAAACGGGGGGGAGAGACCCAGTACTTC.

The J gene is TRBJ1-1, the V gene TRBV12-3 or TRBV12-4; D might be TRBD1 (5 bases). V was cut by 11 bases and J by 10 bases, with 17 bases left in between. The CDR3 spans 11 residues. CDR3 amino acids: CAVGENFGAFF. The CDR3 coding sequence is TGTGCCGTAGGGGAAAATTTTGGAGCTTTCTTT.

The chain combines TRBV5-1 with TRBJ2-2; weak D call: TRBD1 (6 bases). V lost 4 bases and J lost 2, with 12 bases in between. Germline CDR1 and CDR2: SGHRS and YFSETQ. The CDR3 is 15 residues long. The CDR3 region has the DNA TGCGCCAGCAGCCGCTTGGGGGCCAACACCGGGGAGCTGTTTTTT. Encoded protein: CASSRLGANTGELFF.

This chain joins TRBV20-1 and TRBJ2-4, with 7 bases that match TRBD1. This CDR3 spans 15 amino acids. Germline loops: CDR1 DFQATT, CDR2 SNEGSKA (reference sequence). After removal of 0 bases from V and 0 bases from J, the junction contained 2 bases not matched to a gene. The CDR3 region has the DNA TGCAGTGCTAGAGACGACAGGGTAGCCAAAAACATTCAGTACTTC. It is translated as CSARDDRVAKNIQYF.

This clonotype was observed many times. V and J are TRBV12-3 or TRBV12-4 and TRBJ2-3, with 7 bases that match TRBD1. V shed 5 bases and J 3 bases; nucleotides not matched to a gene: 2. This CDR3 is 13 amino acids long. For the CDR3, the DNA is TGTGCCAGCAGTATGGACAGGACAGATACGCAGTATTTT. It yields the protein CASSMDRTDTQYF.

The rearrangement links TRBV7-9 to TRBJ2-5; the match to TRBD2 covers 10 bases. The germline CDR1 and CDR2 sequences are SEHNR and FQNEAQ (reference sequence). This CDR3 has 15 amino acids. Losses at the gene ends were 5 bases for V and 5 bases for J; bases not matched to a gene: 8. The CDR3 is CASSPLTSGPETQYF. In DNA, the CDR3 is TGTGCCAGCAGCCCCCTGACTAGCGGGCCGGAGACCCAGTACTTC.

This clonotype was found many times. One end of the junction is discordant with germline, which a read error may explain. This sequence joins TRBV20-1 and TRBJ2-1, with D tentatively TRBD2 (5 bases). The CDR3 covers 13 residues. CDR1 and CDR2 from the germline V gene are DFQATT and SNEGSKA (reference sequence). The CDR3 region has the DNA TGCAGTGCTCAGGACTCCTCCAACAATGAGCAGTTCTTC. It yields the protein CSAQDSSNNEQFF.

This clonotype was picked up many times. The V call is TRBV20-1, the J call TRBJ2-2; D is unresolved. The CDR3 sequence is 13 residues long. The V end lost 3 bases, the J end lost 7 bases, and 12 bases lay between the germline ends. Germline loops: CDR1 DFQATT, CDR2 SNEGSKA (reference sequence). CDR3 residues: CSASRRSYGELFF. The CDR3 DNA follows: TGCAGTGCTAGTCGCAGATCTTACGGGGAGCTGTTTTTT.

This clonotype was seen at least ten times. The chain has TRBV6-4 and TRBJ1-5, with D hard to call. Germline V CDR1 and CDR2: MRHNA, SNTAGT. This CDR3 has 13 residues. The V and J ends lost 9 bases and 8 bases respectively, with 17 bases between them. CDR3 sequence (DNA): TGTGCCAGTTTAGGAGGGCAACTAAAGCCCCAGCATTTT. Encoded protein: CASLGGQLKPQHF.

A few counts support this clonotype. The rearrangement links TRBV11-2 to TRBJ2-1; weak D call: TRBD1 (6 bases). The CDR3 contains 13 residues. V was trimmed by 6 bases and J by 8 bases, leaving 14 bases between them. Germline CDR1 and CDR2: SGHAT and FQNNGV. The CDR3 reads CASSTFQGYEQFF. The DNA of the CDR3 is TGTGCCAGCAGTACGTTTCAGGGGTATGAGCAGTTCTTC. The full variable domain, in which reference TRBV11-2 and TRBJ2-1 provide the parts outside the CDR3, is EAGVAQSPRYKIIEKRQSVAFWCNPISGHATLYWYQQILGQGPKLLIQFQNNGVVDDSQLPKDRFSAERLKGVDSTLKIQPAKLEDSAVYLCASSTFQGYEQFFGPGTRLTVL.

This chain joins TRBV5-5 and TRBJ2-7, with 9 nucleotides matching TRBD1. CDR3 size: 15 residues. Per the germline V gene, CDR1 is SGHKS and CDR2 is YYEKEE (reference sequence). J gave up 1 base and V 5 bases, and 7 bases lay outside the gene matches. CDR3 nucleotide sequence: TGTGCCAGCAGGACTGGACAGGGGATTTCCTACGAGCAGTACTTC. This gives the protein CASRTGQGISYEQYF.

This clonotype has a handful of counts. This CDR3 reads CASSPPLDGPYGYTF. DNA for the CDR3: TGCGCCAGCAGTCCGCCCCTCGACGGGCCCTATGGCTACACCTTC. This rearrangement joins TRBV5-1 to TRBJ1-2; D unclear. Germline CDR1 reads SGHRS; CDR2 reads YFSETQ. V was trimmed by 5 bases and J by 4 bases, leaving 18 bases between them. The CDR3 spans 15 residues.

This clonotype was detected many times. The V call is TRBV10-3, the J call TRBJ2-7, with 10 bases identical to TRBD1. The V segment lost 8 bases and the J segment 4 bases; nucleotides outside the gene matches: 2. The CDR3 is made up of 12 amino acids. The germline gives CDR1 ENHRY, CDR2 SYGVKD. The CDR3 loop reads CAIGTGAYEQYF. CDR3 nucleotides: TGTGCCATCGGGACAGGGGCGTACGAGCAGTACTTC.

The chain recombines TRBV12-3 or TRBV12-4 with TRBJ1-5; no clear D. The length of the CDR3 is 13 residues. The V end lost 6 bases, the J end lost 7 bases, and 13 bases lay between the germline ends. Written as DNA, the CDR3 is TGTGCCAGCAGCACGGATGAGGCACAGCCCCAGCATTTT. This encodes CASSTDEAQPQHF.